This entry is about one T cell receptor (beta chain). Mismatch with germline at one junction end may stem from a read error. There are 17 residues in the CDR3. In germline, CDR1 is SEHNR, CDR2 FQNEAQ (reference sequence). Samples underwent the assay at deep level. Evenly divided among several immunoSEQ plates was the genomic DNA of each subset. Profiling relied on immunoSEQ multiplex PCR, and the TCRdb table lists in-frame clones only, not all of them. Of some 450,000 clones in the sample, around 77% were seen once. The data originate from a study of shared clonotypes between healthy human individuals.

Source material: PBMCs. The TCR was taken from a woman aged 40-49 years in good health. Some clones in this sample may be carry-over from other donors' samples. The chain is built from TRBV7-9 and TRBJ2-1; a possible D gene is TRBD2 (6 bases). The DNA for the CDR3 is TGTGCCAGCAGCCCCTCCACTAGCCCCTCCCTCAACAAGGAGCAGTTCTTC. It encodes CASSPSTSPSLNKEQFF.